The 6 T cell receptor beta chains presented below share a single source sample, sequenced in a study of vaccination effects on CD4 cells after COVID-19. ViraFEST used viral peptide pools to expand antigen-specific CD4+ T cells before sequencing. The culture ran for nine to eleven days, and then CD4+ T cells were isolated. None of these healthy vaccinees had been infected with SARS-CoV-2 before vaccination. Antigen specificity for these receptors is unknown. Assay used: immunoSEQ multiplex PCR; TCRdb lists only in-frame clones, some missing. The sample lists some 65,000 clones, roughly four fifths occurring once. The sequences come from CD4+ T cells from PBMCs cultured with HCoV-NL63 spike peptides, collected before COVID-19 vaccination. All receptors come from a human donor who received a COVID-19 vaccine.

The genes are TRBV2 and TRBJ2-7, with 7 positions matching TRBD2. This CDR3 is 14 amino acids long. The junction had 7 bases not matched to a gene; V was cut back by 4 bases and J by 4 bases. The germline V gene has CDR1 SNHLY and CDR2 FYNNEI. The CDR3 coding sequence is TGTGCCAGCAGTGTAAGGGAGGGGACTTACGAGCAGTACGTC. Its protein product is CASSVREGTYEQYV.

The genes are TRBV27 and TRBJ1-5, with D unresolved. The V and J ends lost 6 bases and 3 bases respectively, with 9 bases between them. The CDR3 has 13 residues. Germline V gene data show CDR1 as MNHEY and CDR2 as SMNVEV (reference sequence). The CDR3 bases are TGTGCCAGCAGCCGAAGCTACAATCAGCCCCAGCATTTT. Amino acids: CASSRSYNQPQHF.

This chain connects TRBV5-1 to TRBJ2-5, with unresolved D. Germline lookup yields CDR1 SGHRS and CDR2 YFSETQ. The CDR3 is 13 amino acids. V lost 6 bases to trimming and J lost 5 bases, with 14 bases between them. The CDR3 bases are TGCGCCAGCACGACTCTTCTGGAGGAGACCCAGTACTTC. Its translation is CASTTLLEETQYF.

The genes are TRBV24-1 and TRBJ2-7; perhaps D is TRBD1 or TRBD2 (5 bases each). The V gene lost 1 base and the J gene lost 1 base, with 16 bases spanning the gap. The CDR3 runs to 17 residues. The germline CDR1 and CDR2 sequences are KGHDR and SFDVKD. CDR3 protein: CATSDFRQGRESYEQYV. CDR3 DNA: TGTGCCACCAGTGATTTCCGGCAGGGACGGGAATCCTACGAGCAGTACGTC.

The V and J genes are TRBV20-1 and TRBJ1-1; the D is unclear. V shed 5 bases and J shed 0 bases, with 4 bases lying between them. The germline V gene encodes CDR1 DFQATT and CDR2 SNEGSKA (reference sequence). The CDR3 contains 11 residues. The CDR3 DNA reads as TGCAGTGCTCAAATGAACACTGAAGCTTTCTTT. This translates into CSAQMNTEAFF.

V gene TRBV10-3 combines with J gene TRBJ1-5; no reliable D call. V was clipped by 0 bases and J by 6 bases, with 12 bases between them. The germline V gene encodes CDR1 ENHRY and CDR2 SYGVKD. The CDR3 is made up of 15 amino acids. CDR3 amino acids: CAISESSGESQPQHF. In nucleotides, the CDR3 is TGTGCCATCAGTGAGTCGAGTGGGGAAAGTCAGCCCCAGCATTTT.